This T cell receptor (beta chain) was sequenced in a study of T cell repertoires in cytomegalovirus infection. Study results and limitations: Ex vivo responses were dominated by HLA-C-restricted CMV-specific TCR beta clonotypes. The cumulative frequency of public TCR beta families identified carriers of CMV plus the relevant HLA.

The CDR3 has 14 residues. The V gene's germline CDR1 is MGHRA and CDR2 YSYEKL. Trimming left V 0 bases short and J 2 bases short, with 7 bases between. On this clonotype: Its antigen remains unknown.

TCRdb re-analysed the reads in MiXCR, keeping a single row per CDR3 protein. The sample lists more than 500,000 distinct CDR3 sequences; approximately 15% were seen once. Specimen: CD8+ T cells from PBMCs. The receptor was derived from a human donor in good health (CMV status not recorded). Some clones in this sample may be carry-over from other donors' samples. The chain combines TRBV4-1 with TRBJ1-1; the D is unclear. CDR3 sequence: CASSQEEDNTEAFF. The CDR3 DNA sequence: TGCGCCAGCAGCCAAGAAGAAGACAACACTGAAGCTTTCTTT.